The sequence of this T cell receptor (beta chain) was determined in a study of cytomegalovirus exposure and HLA in healthy donors. Turning to the study itself: The study placed 80% to 90% of its 398 genotyped donors in the Caucasian-associated ancestry cluster.

The CDR3 has 13 residues. V was trimmed by 3 bases and J by 3 bases, leaving 8 bases between them. Germline V gene sequence: CDR1 LGHNA, CDR2 YSLEER. Primers for the PCR totalled 60 Vbeta and 13 Jbeta. TCRdb's table, derived via immunoSEQ multiplex PCR, lists solely in-frame clones and lacks some. The sample shows about 160,000 clones, around 69% of them seen only once. About this clone: No antigen is known for it.

Study-wide results and limits: Accurate prediction of HLA-A and HLA-B alleles (for most subjects) was reportedly achieved from TCR beta sequences.

The material sequenced was PBMCs. This chain connects TRBV4-3 to TRBJ1-1; maybe TRBD1 (5 bases). The sequence came from a woman in her thirties in good health and CMV-seronegative. CDR3 in DNA: TGCGCCAGCAGCCAGGGGCCGGACACTGAAGCTTTCTTT. Translation: CASSQGPDTEAFF.